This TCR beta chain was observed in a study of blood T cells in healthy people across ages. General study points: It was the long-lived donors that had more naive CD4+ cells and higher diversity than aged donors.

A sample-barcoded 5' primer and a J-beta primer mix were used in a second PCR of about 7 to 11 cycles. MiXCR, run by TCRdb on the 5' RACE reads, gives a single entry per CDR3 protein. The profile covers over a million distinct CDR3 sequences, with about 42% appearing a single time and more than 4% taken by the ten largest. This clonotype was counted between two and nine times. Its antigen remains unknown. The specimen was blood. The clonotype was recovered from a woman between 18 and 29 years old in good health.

CDR3 sequence reads: CASSPGVPYGYTF. CDR3 nucleotide sequence: TGTGCCAGCAGTCCAGGGGTGCCCTATGGCTACACCTTC. The chain couples TRBV27 to TRBJ1-2; perhaps TRBD1 as D (6 bases). The V gene lost 5 bases and the J gene lost 4 bases, with 11 bases spanning the gap. This CDR3 contains 13 residues. Germline lookup yields CDR1 MNHEY and CDR2 SMNVEV (reference sequence).